These T cell receptor beta chains were read from a single sample in a study of cytomegalovirus exposure and HLA in healthy donors. Method: immunoSEQ multiplex PCR; TCRdb's copy keeps in-frame clones and lacks some. The sample lists about 95,000 clones, approximately 72% seen once, with roughly 4% in the top ten. Sequencing was carried out using PBMCs. The receptors stem from a woman aged 40-49 years in good health and CMV-seropositive. Each CDR3 is given without its conserved first and last residue.

V gene | CDR3 protein
TRBV28 | ASSFLREDEQF
TRBV5-1 | ASSGDSLGTEAF
TRBV9 | ASSVYSSGSTDTQY
TRBV7-3 | ASSLGASATYEQY
TRBV5-8 | ASSSWTSGSRETQY
TRBV6-1 | ASSELGEAAKNIQY
TRBV28 | ATGEGINQPQH
TRBV4-1 | ASSQLTSGRGGEQY
TRBV19 | ASRLIGGVGYT
TRBV7-6 | ASSPRLAGGGAYEQY
TRBV27 | ASSLGQVHEQY
TRBV6-1 | ASSRTGTGIYEQY
TRBV11-3 | ASSLERGTQY
TRBV9 | ASSVGTNSNQPQH
TRBV19 | ASSRDRNYGYT
TRBV19 | ASSIVAGFETEAF